Listed here is a single T cell receptor beta chain. This sample is part of a study of CD8 T cells in Susac syndrome. CD8+ and CD4+ blood T cells underwent TCR beta sequencing. After extraction with the RNeasy kit, about 0.45 to 1 ug of the RNA was reverse transcribed using random hexamers. TCRdb ran MiXCR on the immunoSEQ multiplex PCR reads and lists one entry per CDR3 protein. The sample has some 180,000 distinct CDR3 sequences; about 93% are singletons. This TCR was sampled from a human donor in good health. The sequenced material came from CD4+ T cells from PBMCs.

CDR3 in DNA: TGCGCCAGCAGAGGACAGGGGGTGAACACTGAAGCTTTCTTT. The encoded protein is CASRGQGVNTEAFF. The chain has TRBV5-1 and TRBJ1-1, with 10 bases aligning to TRBD1. Trimming removed 5 bases from V and 0 bases from J; junction bases left unmatched: 1. CDR3 size: 14 residues. CDR1 and CDR2 from the germline V gene are SGHRS and YFSETQ.